This paragraph covers one TCR beta chain sequence. The data belong to a study of technical replicates of blood from a handful of donors. Trimming shortened V by 4 bases and J by 9 bases, and 19 bases separated the two germline ends. The CDR3 loop spans 15 amino acids. Germline values: CDR1 MDHEN, CDR2 SYDVKM. Produced via immunoSEQ multiplex PCR; TCRdb's table is partial and in-frame only. The sample lists about 50,000 clones, more than 95% occurring once. The sequenced sample consisted of T cells isolated from PBMCs. The chain uses TRBV28 and TRBJ1-5; D remains unclear. The receptor comes from a human donor in good health. In nucleotides, the CDR3 is TGTGCCAGCAGTTCCCCGGCAGGTCAGGATACGCCCCAGCATTTT. It is translated as CASSSPAGQDTPQHF.